The sequence of this TCR beta chain was determined in a study of shared clonotypes between healthy human individuals. The study drew all its donors from Caucasian adults living in Nashville, Tennessee. To note about this clone: Its antigen is still unknown.

A deep-level run was used for the assay. Repertoires were generated with immunoSEQ multiplex PCR, while TCRdb's copy carries only in-frame clones and drops some. The profile shows roughly 380,000 clones, approximately 96% of them singletons. Study findings and constraints: Against clonotypes common to all four donors, non-shared ones had lower generation probabilities.

CDR1 is SGHDT, CDR2 YYEEEE, per germline. The CDR3 length is 12 residues. V was clipped by 2 bases and J by 5 bases, with 7 bases between them. This sequence joins TRBV5-6 and TRBJ1-2; D is ambiguous. The clonotype comes from a young man in good health. Sequenced input: memory CD8+ T cells sorted from blood. Subset described: CD45RO+ cells pooled with CCR7-negative TemRA cells. The CDR3 loop is CASSLNRYGYTF. In DNA, the CDR3 is TGTGCCAGCAGCTTAAACCGGTATGGCTACACCTTC.